The clone carrying this TCR beta chain was seen just once. Antigen: not known. Other nucleotide sequences from this sample produce the same CDR3. This entry belongs to a study of shared clonotypes between healthy human individuals. Study-wide results and limits: Blood was the only sampled material, and tissue repertoires likely differ.

It was across several immunoSEQ plates that each subset's genomic DNA was evenly split. The repertoire was sequenced with immunoSEQ multiplex PCR; TCRdb's copy has only in-frame clones and lacks some. The sample consists of hundreds of thousands of clones, around 77% of them appearing once. V was pared by 4 bases and J by 1 base, with 4 bases of the junction left unmatched. Germline CDR1 is MDHEN and CDR2 is SYDVKM. The CDR3 extends over 15 amino acids. This receptor was taken from a woman in her thirties or forties in good health. Some clones in this sample may be carry-over from other donors' samples. This chain links TRBV28 with TRBJ1-5, with 7 bases matching TRBD1. Sequencing used PBMCs. CDR3 DNA sequence: TGTGCCAGCAGTTCCGACAGGGTAAGCAATCAGCCCCAGCATTTT. It encodes CASSSDRVSNQPQHF.